These T cell receptor beta chains were read from a single sample in a study of blood T cells in healthy people across ages. TCRdb reprocessed the 5' RACE reads via MiXCR and lists one record per CDR3 protein. The sample holds over a million distinct CDR3 sequences, approximately 60% seen once. The sample comprised blood. These receptors came from a man between 18 and 35 years old in good health. CDR3s include the opening cysteine and the closing phenylalanine or tryptophan. The D gene is left open where the match is weak. Expanded clones are given a class, and other clones once, few, many or no size at all.

abundance	d_gene	v_gene	j_gene	CDR3nt	CDR3aa
.	.	TRBV10-3	TRBJ2-5	TGTGCCATCAGTGAGTCGACTAACTCCTACAATGAGCAGTACTTC	CAISESTNSYNEQYF
few	.	TRBV6-2/TRBV6-3	TRBJ2-7	TGTGCCAGCACCCTCCTCTCGGGATACGAGCAGTACTTC	CASTLLSGYEQYF
.	TRBD1	TRBV7-2	TRBJ2-2	TGTGCCAGCAGCGTGGACAGGGATGGGGAGCTGTTTTTT	CASSVDRDGELFF
.	.	TRBV21-1	TRBJ2-1	TGTGCCAGCAGCAAAGGATGTAGGACGTTCTTCCGAAAGCAGTTCTTC	CASSKGCRTFFRKQFF
.	.	TRBV15	TRBJ2-7	TGTGCCACCAGCAGTTTAATAGTCACCTCCCACGAGCAGTACTTC	CATSSLIVTSHEQYF
.	TRBD1	TRBV12-3/TRBV12-4	TRBJ1-6	TGTGCCAGCAGTTTAATCCCAGGGGGGGATTCACCCCTCCACTTT	CASSLIPGGDSPLHF
.	.	TRBV20-1	TRBJ2-2	TGCAGTGCTACACCCCCGGGACTGAACACCGGGGAGCTGTTTTTT	CSATPPGLNTGELFF
.	.	TRBV4-1	TRBJ2-7	TGCGCCAGCACGCGGACGGAGGGTTACGAGCAGTACTTC	CASTRTEGYEQYF
.	.	TRBV27	TRBJ1-2	TGTGCCAGCAGTTTCAGGGACGGGAATGGCTACACCTTC	CASSFRDGNGYTF
.	.	TRBV27	TRBJ1-2	TGTGCCAGCAGTCAGGACCTCCGGGACGCCCGGTTTGGCTACACCTTC	CASSQDLRDARFGYTF
.	.	TRBV2	TRBJ2-2	TGTGCCAGCAGTGTTACTAGAGACACCGGGGAGCTGTTTTTT	CASSVTRDTGELFF
once	TRBD2	TRBV27	TRBJ2-7	TGTGCCAGCGTGTTAGGGTCTGGCGGGAGAATCGTCGAGCAGTACTTC	CASVLGSGGRIVEQYF
.	TRBD2	TRBV10-3	TRBJ2-5	TGTGCCATCAGTACCCCAAACGGGGGGTTCCAAGAGACCCAGTACTTC	CAISTPNGGFQETQYF
once	.	TRBV12-3/TRBV12-4	TRBJ2-3	TGTGCCAGCAGTTTAGGGGACTCCTGGAGGGGAGATACGCAGTATTTT	CASSLGDSWRGDTQYF
.	.	TRBV24-1	TRBJ1-2	TGTGCCACCACGGACAAAAACTATGGCTACACCTTC	CATTDKNYGYTF
once	TRBD2	TRBV7-2	TRBJ2-5	TGTGCCAGCACGGCCAGGGGACTAGGTGAACAGTACTTC	CASTARGLGEQYF
.	TRBD1	TRBV25-1	TRBJ2-4	TGTGCCAGCGACCCTCAGGGACAGGGATCCAACTACATTCAGTACTTC	CASDPQGQGSNYIQYF